Following are 29 T cell receptor beta chains from one sample sequenced in a study of cytomegalovirus exposure and HLA in healthy donors. Both 60 Vbeta primers and 13 Jbeta primers went into the PCR. TCRdb's table, derived via immunoSEQ multiplex PCR, lists solely in-frame clones and lacks some. Of about 200,000 clones listed, approximately 79% are singletons. The material sequenced was PBMCs. The source is a girl under 10 years old in good health and CMV-seronegative.

The chain uses TRBV14 and TRBJ2-3; possibly TRBD2 for D (6 bases). The CDR3 has 13 amino acids. Trimming took 4 bases from V and 6 from J, leaving 11 bases between them. Germline V gives CDR1 SGHDN, CDR2 FVKESK. The CDR3 bases are TGTGCCAGCAGCCGCTGGGAGGCCGATACGCAGTATTTT. It codes for CASSRWEADTQYF.

The CDR3 sequence: CASSVTGTTYEQYF. The CDR3 DNA is TGTGCCAGCAGTGTGACCGGGACAACCTACGAGCAGTACTTC. V gene TRBV6-1 combines with J gene TRBJ2-7, with D perhaps TRBD1 (6 bases). V lost 4 bases and J lost 2, with 12 bases in between. The CDR3 contains 14 residues. From germline, CDR1 is MNHNS and CDR2 SASEGT.

The V and J genes are TRBV27 and TRBJ2-5; D possibly corresponds to TRBD1 (5 bases). Germline V gene data show CDR1 as MNHEY and CDR2 as SMNVEV (reference sequence). CDR3 size: 13 residues. Between the trimmed V and J ends, which lost 4 bases and 0 bases, there was a span of 6 bases. The CDR3 loop reads CASSWTYQETQYF. As DNA, the CDR3 is TGTGCCAGCAGTTGGACATACCAAGAGACCCAGTACTTC.

This clone came up once. This chain joins TRBV30 and TRBJ1-3, with a tentative D call TRBD1 (6 bases). Germline assignment: CDR1 GTSNPN and CDR2 SVGIG (reference sequence). The CDR3 totals 13 residues. Trimming left V 1 base short and J 5 bases short, with 9 bases between. The CDR3 loop is CAWSGTVRNTIYF. The CDR3 bases are TGTGCCTGGAGTGGGACAGTTAGAAACACCATATATTTT.

The J gene is TRBJ2-3, the V gene TRBV15, with 7 bases that match TRBD1. CDR1 LNHNV and CDR2 YYDKDF come from the germline V gene (reference sequence). The CDR3 spans 12 residues. V shed 0 bases, J shed 10 bases, and the junction held 1 base outside the gene matches. For the CDR3, the DNA is TGTGCCACCAGCAGAGATCAGGGGGCGCAGTATTTT. Its protein product is CATSRDQGAQYF. The entire variable domain, with the rest obtained from reference TRBV15 and TRBJ2-3, is as follows: DAMVIQNPRYQVTQFGKPVTLSCSQTLNHNVMYWYQQKSSQAPKLLFHYYDKDFNNEADTPDNFQSRRPNTSFCFLDIRSPGLGDTAMYLCATSRDQGAQYFGPGTRLTVL.

The chain carries TRBV4-1 and TRBJ2-1; D is perhaps TRBD1 (6 bases). CDR1 and CDR2 (germline): MGHRA, YSYEKL. The V gene lost 0 bases and the J gene lost 12 bases, with 12 bases spanning the gap. The CDR3 length is 13 residues. CDR3 bases: TGCGCCAGCAGCCAAGATAGCAAAGGGGGGCAGTTCTTC. It codes for CASSQDSKGGQFF.

The rearrangement uses TRBV27 and TRBJ1-2, with D tentatively TRBD1 (6 bases). CDR1 and CDR2 (germline): MNHEY, SMNVEV (reference sequence). V lost 0 bases, J lost 1 base, and 12 bases lay in between. This CDR3 contains 16 residues. The CDR3 loop reads CASSLSGDTLNYGYTF. In DNA, the CDR3 is TGTGCCAGCAGTTTATCCGGGGACACTCTTAACTATGGCTACACCTTC.

This sequence joins TRBV7-3 and TRBJ1-6, with D possibly matching TRBD1 (6 bases). V lost 1 base and J lost 9, with 13 bases in between. Germline lookup yields CDR1 SGHTA and CDR2 FQGTGA. The CDR3 is 15 residues long. Written as DNA, the CDR3 is TGTGCCAGCAGCTTAAACCAGGGGCAGGGTTCACCCCTCCACTTT. This translates into CASSLNQGQGSPLHF.

This clone has only a few counts. The V call is TRBV5-5, the J call TRBJ2-3; 9 nucleotides line up with TRBD2. CDR3 length: 14 residues. Losses at the gene ends were 2 bases for V and 9 bases for J; bases not matched to a gene: 7. From germline, CDR1 is SGHKS and CDR2 YYEKEE (reference sequence). In DNA form, the CDR3 reads TGTGCCAGCAGCTTTTATAGCGGGGGAAGGACGCAGTATTTT. It yields the protein CASSFYSGGRTQYF. Supplemented by reference TRBV5-5 and TRBJ2-3, the full variable domain reads DAGVTQSPTHLIKTRGQQVTLRCSPISGHKSVSWYQQVLGQGPQFIFQYYEKEERGRGNFPDRFSARQFPNYSSELNVNALLLGDSALYLCASSFYSGGRTQYFGPGTRLTVL.

V is TRBV27 and J is TRBJ2-1; D possibly corresponds to TRBD2 (5 bases). The CDR3 is made up of 13 amino acids. Trimming removed 0 bases at V and 6 bases at J, with 6 bases between. Germline loops: CDR1 MNHEY, CDR2 SMNVEV (reference sequence). CDR3 protein: CASSLSRANEQFF. The CDR3 DNA is TGTGCCAGCAGTTTATCGAGGGCCAATGAGCAGTTCTTC.

The chain uses TRBV11-2 and TRBJ2-1; D possibly corresponds to TRBD1 (5 bases). Germline values: CDR1 SGHAT, CDR2 FQNNGV. V lost 4 bases and J 1 base, leaving 8 bases between the germline ends. The CDR3 runs 14 residues. The CDR3 spells CASSSPGSYNEQFF. Here the CDR3 DNA reads TGTGCCAGCAGCTCCCCAGGGTCCTACAATGAGCAGTTCTTC. The full variable domain, with the rest looked up from reference TRBV11-2 and TRBJ2-1, is EAGVAQSPRYKIIEKRQSVAFWCNPISGHATLYWYQQILGQGPKLLIQFQNNGVVDDSQLPKDRFSAERLKGVDSTLKIQPAKLEDSAVYLCASSSPGSYNEQFFGPGTRLTVL.

This clone was recorded a few times. This sample includes further DNA sequences coding for the same CDR3. The rearrangement joins TRBV4-1 to TRBJ2-5; 8 bases match TRBD2. Trimming at V came to 1 base and at J to 4 bases, leaving 2 bases not matched to a gene. CDR3 length equals 14 residues. CDR1 and CDR2 (germline): MGHRA, YSYEKL. In DNA form, the CDR3 reads TGCGCCAGCAGCCAAGTTGCGGGGGGAGAGACCCAGTACTTC. Its protein is CASSQVAGGETQYF.

The genes are TRBV19 and TRBJ2-1; possible D gene TRBD2, 5 bases. The CDR3 contains 15 residues. The germline V gene has CDR1 LNHDA and CDR2 SQIVND (reference sequence). Trimming cost V 6 bases and J 0 bases, with 12 bases left between them. The CDR3 DNA reads TGTGCCAGTAGCGCGGGCCTTAGCTCCTACAATGAGCAGTTCTTC. It is translated as CASSAGLSSYNEQFF.

This clone was observed a handful of times. This chain uses TRBV4-1 with TRBJ2-1, with D perhaps TRBD2 (5 bases). The germline gives CDR1 MGHRA, CDR2 YSYEKL. The CDR3 runs 20 residues. Trimming removed 3 bases at V and 0 bases at J, with 24 bases between. CDR3 protein: CASSQPSPSRRPSSYNEQFF. The CDR3 nucleotides are TGCGCCAGCAGCCAGCCCAGTCCATCGCGGAGGCCGAGCTCCTACAATGAGCAGTTCTTC.

The chain employs TRBV5-1 and TRBJ2-3, with a tentative D call TRBD2 (6 bases). The CDR3 spans 14 residues. Trimming took 4 bases from V and 2 from J, leaving 11 bases between them. Germline lookup yields CDR1 SGHRS and CDR2 YFSETQ. CDR3 nucleotide sequence: TGCGCCAGCAGCGCGGGACTGCACACAGATACGCAGTATTTT. The encoded protein is CASSAGLHTDTQYF. The full variable domain, its missing parts supplied by reference TRBV5-1 and TRBJ2-3, is KAGVTQTPRYLIKTRGQQVTLSCSPISGHRSVSWYQQTPGQGLQFLFEYFSETQRNKGNFPGRFSGRQFSNSRSEMNVSTLELGDSALYLCASSAGLHTDTQYFGPGTRLTVL.

This rearrangement joins TRBV7-7 to TRBJ2-2, with 10 bases matching TRBD2. The CDR3 totals 17 residues. The ends lost 3 bases at V and 3 bases at J; junction bases unmatched: 7. CDR1 is SSHAT, CDR2 FNYEAQ, per germline (reference sequence). The CDR3 coding sequence is TGTGCCAGCAGCTTTCGAGCGGGAGGGCTGGACACCGGGGAGCTGTTTTTT. Its translation is CASSFRAGGLDTGELFF.

CDR3: CASSQVAADPEAFF. Written as DNA, the CDR3 is TGCGCCAGCAGCCAAGTAGCGGCGGACCCAGAAGCTTTCTTT. The chain employs TRBV4-1 and TRBJ1-1; D is unclear. CDR3 length equals 14 residues. The V gene's germline CDR1 is MGHRA and CDR2 YSYEKL. The V gene lost 1 base and the J gene lost 8 bases, with 14 bases spanning the gap.

This clone was counted a single time. This chain links TRBV6-1 with TRBJ2-1; 11 bases are shared with TRBD2. This CDR3 comprises 15 residues. The germline V gene has CDR1 MNHNS and CDR2 SASEGT. V shed 11 bases and J 7 bases; nucleotides not matched to a gene: 13. CDR3 nucleotides: TGTGCCTCGCCTCCGGGACTAGCGGATAGGAATGAGCAGTTCTTC. It yields the protein CASPPGLADRNEQFF.

This chain joins TRBV27 and TRBJ2-5, with D possibly matching TRBD2 (5 bases). The germline CDR1 and CDR2 sequences are MNHEY and SMNVEV (reference sequence). Trimming cost V 7 bases and J 7 bases, with 16 bases left between them. This CDR3 has 13 amino acids. CDR3 nucleotide sequence: TGTGCCAGCAAGGTTTCGCTGGCGGGGACCCAGTACTTC. As protein: CASKVSLAGTQYF.

This sequence joins TRBV11-2 and TRBJ1-2; no reliable D call. CDR3 length: 12 residues. Germline CDR1 is SGHAT and CDR2 is FQNNGV. V was cut by 0 bases and J by 10 bases, with 9 bases left in between. The CDR3 nucleotides read TGTGCCAGCAGCTTAGATTTGGCGGTCTACACCTTC. This encodes CASSLDLAVYTF.

CDR3 sequence reads: CSVVGQASYEQYF. Here the CDR3 DNA reads TGCAGCGTTGTGGGACAGGCTTCCTACGAGCAGTACTTC. The genes are TRBV29-1 and TRBJ2-5; the match to TRBD1 covers 8 bases. The J call may be wrong; the DNA end is better matched by TRBJ2-7. In germline, CDR1 is SQVTM, CDR2 ANQGSEA. This CDR3 region has 13 residues.

The rearrangement joins TRBV27 to TRBJ2-7; 15 positions agree with TRBD2. This CDR3 contains 19 residues. Germline V lookup: CDR1 MNHEY, CDR2 SMNVEV (reference sequence). V lost 4 bases and J lost 3; bases outside the gene matches: 13. The CDR3 here is CASSSRTSGRDISGYEQYF. CDR3 in DNA: TGTGCCAGCAGTTCTCGGACTAGCGGGAGGGATATATCTGGCTACGAGCAGTACTTC.

This chain links TRBV29-1 with TRBJ2-7; the D gene is possibly TRBD1 (6 bases). CDR3 length: 13 residues. The V end was cut by 6 bases, the J end by 2 bases, with 14 bases between. Per the germline V gene, CDR1 is SQVTM and CDR2 is ANQGSEA. This chain's CDR3 is CSVAHRDTYEQYF. The CDR3 nucleotides read TGCAGCGTCGCCCACAGGGATACCTACGAGCAGTACTTC.

The chain recombines TRBV6-6 with TRBJ2-7; 8 positions agree with TRBD2. The CDR3 totals 16 residues. Trimming took 5 bases from V and 6 from J; bases not matched to a gene: 15. Per the germline V gene, CDR1 is MNHNY and CDR2 is SVGAGI (reference sequence). This CDR3 reads CASSAAKREGLPEQYF. CDR3 bases: TGTGCCAGCAGTGCCGCTAAACGGGAGGGCCTCCCCGAGCAGTACTTC.

The V and J genes are TRBV7-7 and TRBJ2-7, with a possible D match to TRBD2 (6 bases). Per the germline V gene, CDR1 is SSHAT and CDR2 is FNYEAQ (reference sequence). The CDR3 length is 17 residues. V lost 1 base and J 6 bases, leaving 22 bases between the germline ends. CDR3 amino acids: CASSLVPGGTLRAEQYF. For the CDR3, the DNA is TGTGCCAGCAGCTTAGTCCCCGGGGGTACGCTCAGGGCCGAGCAGTACTTC.

The chain combines TRBV6-5 with TRBJ2-3, with 10 bases lining up with TRBD2. The trim removed 0 bases at V and 5 bases at J, leaving 5 bases unmatched. Germline V gene data show CDR1 as MNHEY and CDR2 as SVGAGI. This CDR3 has 16 residues. CDR3 sequence reads: CASSYSLAGAQDTQYF. CDR3 DNA sequence: TGTGCCAGCAGTTACTCGCTAGCGGGGGCCCAAGATACGCAGTATTTT.

This chain connects TRBV15 to TRBJ2-5, with TRBD2 identical over 9 bases. CDR1 and CDR2 (germline): LNHNV, YYDKDF (reference sequence). There are 17 residues in the CDR3. V was clipped by 1 base and J by 1 base; unmatched bases: 7. The chain's CDR3 is CATSRGKGRGGQETQYF. CDR3 sequence (DNA): TGTGCCACCAGCAGAGGAAAAGGGCGGGGGGGCCAAGAGACCCAGTACTTC. Full variable domain (outside the CDR3, taken from reference TRBV15 and TRBJ2-5): DAMVIQNPRYQVTQFGKPVTLSCSQTLNHNVMYWYQQKSSQAPKLLFHYYDKDFNNEADTPDNFQSRRPNTSFCFLDIRSPGLGDTAMYLCATSRGKGRGGQETQYFGPGTRLLVL.

The CDR3 region has the DNA TGTGCCAGCAGTTCACGGACTAGCGGGACCTCCTACGAGCAGTACTTC. As protein: CASSSRTSGTSYEQYF. The chain links TRBV13 to TRBJ2-7; TRBD2 aligns across 12 bases. CDR1 PRHDT and CDR2 FYEKMQ come from the germline V gene (reference sequence). The CDR3 has 16 amino acids. With V trimmed by 6 bases and J by 0 bases, 6 bases remained unmatched.

Note on this clone: Other nucleotide sequences from this sample produce the same CDR3. For the CDR3, the DNA is TGTGCCAGCAGCTTAGCGGGGGGAGAGACCCAGTACTTC. It translates to CASSLAGGETQYF. The chain carries TRBV7-9 and TRBJ2-5; D perhaps matches TRBD2 (6 bases). There are 13 residues in the CDR3. Per germline, CDR1 SEHNR and CDR2 FQNEAQ (reference sequence). V was pared by 0 bases and J by 4 bases, with 6 bases between.